The rows below give T cell receptor beta chains drawn from one sample of a study of T-cell memory formation after mild COVID-19. MiXCR, applied by TCRdb to the 5' RACE reads, yields one record per CDR3 protein. The sample consists of hundreds of thousands of distinct CDR3 sequences, 16% of them appearing once. The source material was PBMCs or a T cell subset sorted from them (not recorded which). These TCRs come from a man in his late teens or twenties who had mild COVID-19 (a few samples of this study predate the infection). Cell type and time point are not known. Each CDR3 is given with its conserved first and last residue. D genes are given only for firm matches. Only some rows state a clone size, as once, few, many or a class for expanded clones.

J: TRBJ2-2; size: few; V: TRBV20-1; D: TRBD1; CDR3: CSAPTGGNTGELFF; DNA: TGCAGTGCCCCGACAGGGGGGAACACCGGGGAGCTGTTTTTT
J: TRBJ2-5; size: -; V: TRBV7-9; D: TRBD1; CDR3: CASQPPGQGGQETQYF; DNA: TGTGCCAGCCAACCTCCGGGACAGGGGGGTCAAGAGACCCAGTACTTC
J: TRBJ2-5; size: many; V: TRBV9; D: TRBD2; CDR3: CASSVIAGPKETQYF; DNA: TGTGCCAGCAGCGTAATAGCGGGGCCGAAAGAGACCCAGTACTTC
J: TRBJ2-2; size: few; V: TRBV7-3; D: -; CDR3: CASSRGGGRTGELFF; DNA: TGTGCCAGCAGCCGGGGCGGGGGCCGGACCGGGGAGCTGTTTTTT
J: TRBJ2-2; size: few; V: TRBV7-9; D: -; CDR3: CASSPDTTRNTGELFF; DNA: TGTGCCAGCAGTCCAGACACGACCAGGAACACCGGGGAGCTGTTTTTT
J: TRBJ2-3; size: few; V: TRBV2; D: TRBD2; CDR3: CASKTSPDTQYF; DNA: TGTGCCAGCAAGACTAGCCCAGATACGCAGTATTTT
J: TRBJ1-1; size: few; V: TRBV7-2; D: -; CDR3: CASSPSPRTEAFF; DNA: TGTGCCAGCAGCCCTTCACCGCGCACTGAAGCTTTCTTT
J: TRBJ1-4; size: many; V: TRBV5-1; D: TRBD1; CDR3: CASSADRYGEKLFF; DNA: TGCGCCAGCAGCGCGGACAGGTATGGCGAAAAACTGTTTTTT
J: TRBJ2-2; size: -; V: TRBV28; D: TRBD1; CDR3: CASRPTGKFAGELFF; DNA: TGTGCCAGCAGACCGACAGGGAAATTCGCCGGGGAGCTGTTTTTT
J: TRBJ2-3; size: -; V: TRBV7-9; D: -; CDR3: CASSLMSEYDTQYF; DNA: TGTGCCAGCAGCTTAATGTCGGAATACGATACGCAGTATTTT
J: TRBJ2-6; size: -; V: TRBV10-3; D: -; CDR3: CAISAARDANVLTF; DNA: TGTGCCATCAGTGCTGCCCGTGATGCCAACGTCCTGACTTTC
J: TRBJ1-3; size: few; V: TRBV20-1; D: -; CDR3: CSATPVGAGNTIYF; DNA: TGCAGTGCCACGCCGGTTGGGGCTGGAAACACCATATATTTT
J: TRBJ2-3; size: few; V: TRBV4-3; D: -; CDR3: CASSQGGQGYDTQYF; DNA: TGCGCCAGCAGCCAGGGAGGGCAGGGGTACGATACGCAGTATTTT
J: TRBJ1-4; size: -; V: TRBV27; D: -; CDR3: CASSLRGAEKLFF; DNA: TGTGCCAGCAGTTTACGGGGGGCTGAAAAACTGTTTTTT
J: TRBJ1-1; size: -; V: TRBV20-1; D: -; CDR3: CSARAIGVTEAFF; DNA: TGCAGTGCTAGAGCAATAGGGGTGACTGAAGCTTTCTTT
J: TRBJ2-5; size: once; V: TRBV29-1; D: TRBD1; CDR3: CSVGDRRETQYF; DNA: TGCAGCGTTGGGGACAGGCGGGAGACCCAGTACTTC
J: TRBJ2-4; size: few; V: TRBV6-6; D: -; CDR3: CASSQELEDDQYF; DNA: TGTGCCAGCAGCCAAGAACTGGAGGACGACCAGTACTTC
J: TRBJ1-2; size: -; V: TRBV7-8; D: -; CDR3: CASSPSPAGGMGGYTF; DNA: TGTGCCAGCAGCCCCTCGCCGGCGGGAGGGATGGGAGGCTACACCTTC
J: TRBJ2-1; size: few; V: TRBV5-6; D: TRBD2; CDR3: CASSPPSGVLNEQFF; DNA: TGTGCCAGCAGCCCCCCGAGCGGGGTCTTGAATGAGCAGTTCTTC